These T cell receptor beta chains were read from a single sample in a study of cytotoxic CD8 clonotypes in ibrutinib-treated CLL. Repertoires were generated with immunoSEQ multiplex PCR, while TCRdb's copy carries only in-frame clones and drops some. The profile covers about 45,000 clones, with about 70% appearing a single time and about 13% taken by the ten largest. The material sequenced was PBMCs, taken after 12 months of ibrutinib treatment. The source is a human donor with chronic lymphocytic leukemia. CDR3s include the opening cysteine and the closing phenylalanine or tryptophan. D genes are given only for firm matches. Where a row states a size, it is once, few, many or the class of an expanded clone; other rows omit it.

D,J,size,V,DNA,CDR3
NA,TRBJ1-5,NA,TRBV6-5,TGTGCCAGCAGTCGCGGGCCGAAGGTCCAGCCCCAGCATTTT,CASSRGPKVQPQHF
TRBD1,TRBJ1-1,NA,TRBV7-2,TGTGCCAGCAGCTTTGGACAGGGCTCCACTGAAGCTTTCTTT,CASSFGQGSTEAFF
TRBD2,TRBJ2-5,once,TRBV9,TGTGCCAGCAGCGTCCAGACTAGCGGGGGGCCCCAGTACTTC,CASSVQTSGGPQYF
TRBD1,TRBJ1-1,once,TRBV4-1,TGCGCCAGCAGCCCCCAGTCGACAGGGATCCTGAACACTGAAGCTTTCTTT,CASSPQSTGILNTEAFF
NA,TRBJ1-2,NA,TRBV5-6,TGTGCCAGCAGCTTTAGTGGTACCGCCCGGGTCTATGGCTACACCTTC,CASSFSGTARVYGYTF
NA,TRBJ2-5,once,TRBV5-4,TGTGCCAGCAGCCCTGGGTTGTCGGAGACCCAGTACTTC,CASSPGLSETQYF
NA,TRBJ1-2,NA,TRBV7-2,TGTGCCAGCAGCTTAGTTGGGTTGAGCGGCTACACCTTC,CASSLVGLSGYTF
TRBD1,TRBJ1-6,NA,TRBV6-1,TGTGCCAGCAGTGAACAGGGGGCCGTTTCACCCCTCCACTTT,CASSEQGAVSPLHF
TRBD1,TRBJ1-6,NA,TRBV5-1,TGCGCCAGCAGCATCGGGACAGGGGAGCGACCCCTCCACTTT,CASSIGTGERPLHF
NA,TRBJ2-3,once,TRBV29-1,TGCAGCGCCACAGTAGAGAAGAACACAGATACGCAGTATTTT,CSATVEKNTDTQYF
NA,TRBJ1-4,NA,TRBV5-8,TGTGCCAGCAGCTTGTTTCTAGCAGGGGTTGAAAAACTGTTTTTT,CASSLFLAGVEKLFF
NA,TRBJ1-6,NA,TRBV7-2,TGTGCCAGCAGCTTCCCCAGGGGTGTTATGTATAATTCACCCCTCCACTTT,CASSFPRGVMYNSPLHF
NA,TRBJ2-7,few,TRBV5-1,TGCGCCAGCAGCTTGGGGGCCTCCGCAGGACGGGACGAGCAGTACTTC,CASSLGASAGRDEQYF
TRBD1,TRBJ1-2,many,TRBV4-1,TGCGCCAGCAGCCAAGATGGTGGGGACAGGGGTGGTGGCTACACCTTC,CASSQDGGDRGGGYTF
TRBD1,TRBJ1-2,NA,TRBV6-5,TGTGCCAGCAGTTACGCCGGACAGGGGTTTGGCTACACCTTC,CASSYAGQGFGYTF
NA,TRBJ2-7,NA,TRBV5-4,TGTGCCAGCAGCTTCCCCGGGACAAAAACGGTAGAGCAGTACTTC,CASSFPGTKTVEQYF
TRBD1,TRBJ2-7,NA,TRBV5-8,TGTGCCAGCAGCTTGGAGGGGACAGGGCACTACGAGCAGTACTTC,CASSLEGTGHYEQYF
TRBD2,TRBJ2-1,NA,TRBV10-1,TGCGCCAGCAGTAAGGGGCCCGGGGGGGCCTACAATGAGCAGTTCTTC,CASSKGPGGAYNEQFF
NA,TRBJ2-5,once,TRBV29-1,TGCAGCGTTGGCCCCAGGGGGGGCGGGGGGCAGGAGACCCAGTACTTC,CSVGPRGGGGQETQYF
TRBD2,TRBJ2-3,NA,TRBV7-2,TGTGCCAGCAGTCGACTGCGGGGGGCCTCTAGCACAGATACGCAGTATTTT,CASSRLRGASSTDTQYF
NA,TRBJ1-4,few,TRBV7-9,TGTGCCAGCAGACAAGCCGGGAGGACTGAAAAACTGTTTTTT,CASRQAGRTEKLFF
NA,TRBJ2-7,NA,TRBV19,TGTGCCAGTAGTGTTGCTAACAATGAGCAGTACTTC,CASSVANNEQYF
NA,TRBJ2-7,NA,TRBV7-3,TGTGCCAGCAGCCGTGGGACTCCCTACGAGCAGTACTTC,CASSRGTPYEQYF
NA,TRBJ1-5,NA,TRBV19,TGTGCCAGTAGTATGGTTTGGCAGATTAGCAATCAGCCCCAGCATTTT,CASSMVWQISNQPQHF
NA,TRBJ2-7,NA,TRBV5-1,TGCGCCAGCAGCTTGGTGGGGGCAGAAGCCTACGAGCAGTACTTC,CASSLVGAEAYEQYF
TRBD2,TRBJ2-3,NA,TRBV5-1,TGCGCCAGCTCCCTAGCGGGGCGCACAGATACGCAGTATTTT,CASSLAGRTDTQYF
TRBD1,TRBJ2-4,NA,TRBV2,TGTGCCAGCAGTGACACAGGGGGCAGGGGCATTCAGTACTTC,CASSDTGGRGIQYF
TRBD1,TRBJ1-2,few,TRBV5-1,TGCGCCAGCAGCAGTGACAGGGATGGCTACACCTTC,CASSSDRDGYTF
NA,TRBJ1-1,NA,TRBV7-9,TGTGCCAGCAGCTTAACAAAGGAAGCTTTCTTT,CASSLTKEAFF